Listed below are T cell receptor beta chains from one sample, sequenced in a study of T-cell reconstitution after alpha-beta-depleted transplantation in children. TCRdb called the PCR reads again in MiXCR, with one record for every CDR3 protein. The sample yields around 960,000 distinct CDR3 sequences, about 30% seen once. The sample here was PBMCs, mostly from graft donor cells, taken 360 days after TCRalphabeta/CD19-depleted stem cell transplant. These receptors all come from a boy younger than two who had a stem cell transplant for SCID, so the T cells may come from the graft donor. Each CDR3 is given with its conserved first and last residue. A D gene is named only where the DNA matches it firmly. Expanded clones are given a class, and other clones once, few, many or no size at all.

NA	TRBV6-4	few	TRBJ2-3	CASSDSRAVGTDTQYF	TGTGCCAGCAGTGACTCTCGGGCAGTGGGCACAGATACGCAGTATTTT
NA	TRBV2	NA	TRBJ2-4	CASSEGLDIQYF	TGTGCCAGCAGTGAAGGTCTAGACATTCAGTACTTC
NA	TRBV29-1	many	TRBJ1-2	CSVESGTNYGYTF	TGCAGCGTTGAGTCAGGGACTAACTATGGCTACACCTTC
NA	TRBV29-1	NA	TRBJ2-7	CSVNGLPSYEQYF	TGCAGCGTAAACGGACTGCCGTCCTACGAGCAGTACTTC
NA	TRBV10-3	NA	TRBJ1-2	CAIRGMTENYGYTF	TGTGCCATCAGGGGGATGACAGAGAACTATGGCTACACCTTC
NA	TRBV20-1	NA	TRBJ2-4	CSARAGIENIQYF	TGCAGTGCTAGAGCAGGGATCGAAAACATTCAGTACTTC
TRBD1	TRBV30	once	TRBJ2-1	CAWSVQGADEQFF	TGTGCCTGGAGTGTACAGGGGGCGGATGAGCAGTTCTTC
TRBD2	TRBV10-3	few	TRBJ2-1	CAISDPNRTSGAPYNEQFF	TGTGCCATCAGTGACCCAAACCGGACTAGCGGGGCGCCATACAATGAGCAGTTCTTC
NA	TRBV12-3/TRBV12-4	few	TRBJ2-1	CASSLAPEQFF	TGTGCCAGCAGTTTAGCCCCTGAGCAGTTCTTC
NA	TRBV4-3	NA	TRBJ1-1	CASSQVAQGTEAFF	TGCGCCAGCAGCCAAGTAGCTCAGGGAACTGAAGCTTTCTTT
NA	TRBV18	NA	TRBJ2-1	CASSPPKEGEQFF	TGTGCCAGCTCACCACCAAAAGAGGGTGAGCAGTTCTTC
NA	TRBV25-1	NA	TRBJ1-2	CASSSTGPPYGYTF	TGTGCCAGCAGCTCAACAGGACCTCCCTATGGCTACACCTTC
NA	TRBV20-1	NA	TRBJ2-1	CSARNQGPSSYNEQFF	TGCAGTGCTAGAAACCAGGGTCCCAGCTCCTACAATGAGCAGTTCTTC
TRBD1	TRBV12-3/TRBV12-4	many	TRBJ2-3	CASSPGQGSTDTQYF	TGCGCCAGCAGCCCGGGACAGGGAAGCACAGATACGCAGTATTTT
TRBD1	TRBV20-1	few	TRBJ2-7	CSAGTGRYEQYF	TGCAGTGCCGGGACAGGGAGGTACGAGCAGTACTTC
TRBD1	TRBV7-2	few	TRBJ1-5	CASSAQGASNQPQHF	TGTGCCAGCAGCGCACAGGGGGCAAGCAATCAGCCCCAGCATTTT
NA	TRBV29-1	NA	TRBJ2-7	CSVAVGSSYEQYF	TGCAGCGTTGCCGTTGGGAGCTCCTACGAGCAGTACTTC
NA	TRBV5-1	NA	TRBJ2-3	CASSHTRSSTDTQYF	TGCGCCAGCAGTCATACACGTTCTAGCACAGATACGCAGTATTTT
NA	TRBV5-1	few	TRBJ2-7	CASSQTYTTGAALYEQYF	TGCGCCAGCAGCCAAACCTACACGACGGGGGCCGCCCTGTACGAGCAGTACTTC
TRBD2	TRBV6-5	few	TRBJ2-2	CASSYATGGDTGELFF	TGTGCCAGCAGTTACGCGACGGGGGGGGACACCGGGGAGCTGTTTTTT
NA	TRBV5-1	NA	TRBJ2-7	CASSVPGLRDEQYF	TGCGCCAGCAGCGTACCGGGACTCCGGGACGAGCAGTACTTC
TRBD2	TRBV7-3	NA	TRBJ2-1	CASSTQRGFYNEQFF	TGTGCCAGCAGCACCCAGCGGGGGTTCTACAATGAGCAGTTCTTC
NA	TRBV7-2	NA	TRBJ1-5	CASTENRELNQPQHF	TGTGCCAGCACGGAAAACAGGGAACTCAATCAGCCCCAGCATTTT
NA	TRBV9	few	TRBJ2-2	CASSVVSSSGELFF	TGTGCCAGCAGCGTAGTGTCTAGCTCCGGGGAGCTGTTTTTT
TRBD2	TRBV29-1	NA	TRBJ2-7	CSAAGEGGEQYF	TGCAGCGCCGCGGGGGAGGGCGGCGAGCAGTACTTC
TRBD2	TRBV27	NA	TRBJ2-7	CASSLNRAGGSSYEQYF	TGTGCCAGCAGCTTAAACAGGGCGGGGGGGAGCTCCTACGAGCAGTACTTC
TRBD1	TRBV20-1	NA	TRBJ2-2	CSARPPDRVVLFF	TGCAGTGCTAGACCCCCGGACAGGGTCGTGCTGTTTTTT
TRBD2	TRBV2	NA	TRBJ2-7	CASSWMTGTSGAESSYEQYF	TGTGCCAGCAGTTGGATGACCGGGACTAGCGGGGCGGAGAGCTCCTACGAGCAGTACTTC
TRBD1	TRBV5-1	few	TRBJ2-3	CASSLAGTVVSSTDTQYF	TGCGCCAGCAGCTTGGCCGGGACAGTAGTCTCTAGCACAGATACGCAGTATTTT
NA	TRBV28	many	TRBJ2-7	CASSFQVPFHEQYF	TGTGCCAGCAGTTTTCAGGTCCCTTTTCACGAGCAGTACTTC